Below are 10 T cell receptor beta chains sequenced from a single sample in a study of human T cells and chemical hapten exposure. Time point here: patch test 3, about 24 weeks after DPC sensitization. Treatment indicated: therapeutic diphenylcyclopropenone sensitization with weekly scalp DPC. TCRdb redid the calling of the RACE reads with MiXCR, one entry per CDR3 protein. Found here are 130,000 or so distinct CDR3 sequences, about 11% of them singletons; the top ten hold approximately 2.5%. The starting material was whole blood, obtained in connection with sensitization to the hapten diphenylcyclopropenone (DPC). Receptor source: a woman between 45 and 60 years old with alopecia areata. Some clones in this sample may be carry-over from other donors' samples.

The V call is TRBV9, the J call TRBJ2-3; 11 bases are a match to TRBD2. The CDR3 extends over 15 amino acids. The V gene end was trimmed by 4 bases and the J gene end by 7 bases; junction bases not matched to a gene: 8. The germline V gene encodes CDR1 SGDLS and CDR2 YYNGEE. DNA of the CDR3: TGTGCCAGCAGCAGTAGCGGGGGGGCCGAATATACGCAGTATTTT. It codes for CASSSSGGAEYTQYF. Together with reference TRBV9 and TRBJ2-3, the CDR3 gives the full variable domain: DSGVTQTPKHLITATGQRVTLRCSPRSGDLSVYWYQQSLDQGLQFLIQYYNGEERAKGNILERFSAQQFPDLHSELNLSSLELGDSALYFCASSSSGGAEYTQYFGPGTRLTVL.

This CDR3 reads CASSIGGQGLGEQYF. In DNA, the CDR3 is TGTGCCAGTAGTATCGGAGGACAGGGGCTGGGCGAGCAGTACTTC. This chain uses TRBV19 with TRBJ2-7, with TRBD1 matching over 9 bases. The CDR3 is 15 residues long. CDR1 and CDR2 (germline): LNHDA, SQIVND (reference sequence). Unmatched junction bases numbered 9, after V lost 3 bases and J lost 6 bases.

The V gene is TRBV29-1, the J gene TRBJ2-2, with 10 positions matching TRBD1. The CDR3 totals 17 residues. Looked up from germline, CDR1 is SQVTM and CDR2 is ANQGSEA. V was clipped by 1 base and J by 2 bases; unmatched bases: 7. The CDR3 region is CSVEAPGQGVNTGELFF. CDR3 nucleotides: TGCAGCGTTGAAGCGCCTGGACAGGGGGTTAACACCGGGGAGCTGTTTTTT.

The V gene is TRBV20-1, the J gene TRBJ2-1, with TRBD1 matching over 7 bases. The germline V gene encodes CDR1 DFQATT and CDR2 SNEGSKA (reference sequence). The ends lost 0 bases at V and 4 bases at J; junction bases unmatched: 6. The CDR3 is made up of 15 amino acids. CDR3 amino acids: CSARDRQGTYNEQFF. DNA for the CDR3: TGCAGTGCTAGAGATCGACAGGGAACGTACAATGAGCAGTTCTTC.

The V and J genes are TRBV7-7 and TRBJ2-7; possibly TRBD1 or TRBD2 for D (5 bases each). Germline-derived CDR1 and CDR2 are SSHAT and FNYEAQ (reference sequence). V lost 3 bases and J lost 2, with 14 bases in between. The CDR3 contains 15 residues. The CDR3 is CASSFPRDPTYEQYF. The CDR3, as DNA: TGTGCCAGCAGCTTTCCCCGGGACCCTACCTACGAGCAGTACTTC. The entire variable domain, with the rest obtained from reference TRBV7-7 and TRBJ2-7, is as follows: GAGVSQSPRYKVTKRGQDVTLRCDPISSHATLYWYQQALGQGPEFLTYFNYEAQPDKSGLPSDRFSAERPEGSISTLTIQRTEQRDSAMYRCASSFPRDPTYEQYFGPGTRLTVT.

V is TRBV4-1 and J is TRBJ1-6; D gene unclear. The germline V and J ends were trimmed by 4 bases and 5 bases, with 18 bases remaining between them. Germline CDR1 MGHRA, CDR2 YSYEKL. This CDR3 region has 17 residues. CDR3 residues: CASSPAVPSFHNSPLHF. CDR3 DNA sequence: TGCGCCAGCAGCCCTGCGGTCCCTTCTTTCCATAATTCACCCCTCCACTTT.

The sample holds a few counts of this clonotype. The chain has TRBV28 and TRBJ2-1, with D uncertain. The CDR3 contains 14 residues. CDR1 and CDR2 (germline): MDHEN, SYDVKM. Trimming removed 5 bases at V and 7 bases at J, with 15 bases between. CDR3 residues: CASSPYSSGNEQFF. The DNA of the CDR3 is TGTGCCAGCAGTCCCTACAGCTCTGGGAATGAGCAGTTCTTC.

A few counts support this clonotype. The chain recombines TRBV7-3 with TRBJ1-2, with D perhaps matching TRBD1 (5 bases). This CDR3 region has 17 residues. The V end was cut by 2 bases, the J end by 6 bases, with 22 bases between. From germline, CDR1 is SGHTA and CDR2 FQGTGA. CDR3 loop: CASSLYGLWAGGDGYTF. The CDR3 bases are TGTGCCAGCAGCTTATATGGGTTGTGGGCCGGAGGGGATGGCTACACCTTC.

This clonotype was observed a handful of times. The chain uses TRBV6-5 and TRBJ1-2, with D hard to call. CDR1 is MNHEY and CDR2 is SVGAGI in the germline V gene. This CDR3 contains 15 residues. Trimming stripped 6 bases from V and 7 bases from J, with 21 bases between. In DNA, the CDR3 is TGTGCCAGCAGCCCCCTAGGAAACCTACCAGGTGGCTACACCTTC. Translating it yields CASSPLGNLPGGYTF.

This clonotype was counted a few times. V and J are TRBV6-5 and TRBJ2-7, with 7 bases matching TRBD1. V lost 4 bases and J lost 3; bases outside the gene matches: 6. CDR1 is MNHEY, CDR2 SVGAGI, per germline. The CDR3 spans 14 residues. The CDR3 reads CASSFAQGDYEQYF. CDR3 bases: TGTGCCAGCAGTTTCGCGCAGGGGGACTACGAGCAGTACTTC.